This TCR beta chain was observed in a study of tumor and adjacent non-tumor tissue in lung cancer. As for the study in general: Each sample yielded millions of productive TCRbeta reads on average.

The CDR3 spans 14 residues. Germline V CDR1 and CDR2: SEHNR, FQNEAQ (reference sequence). The library came from three nested PCR rounds adapted from ARM-PCR protocols. In TCRdb, the multiplex PCR reads were re-called with MiXCR into one record per CDR3 protein. The profile shows tens of thousands of distinct CDR3 sequences, approximately 80% of them singletons. No cell sorting was done before RNA was extracted from the tissue. More than 3 cm separated this lung sample from the edge of the tumor. Study-wide results and limits: Compared with tumor, normal lung showed significantly lower TCR diversity. Normal lung showed higher cumulative top 100 clone frequency than tumor. Shorter survival was associated with higher TCR diversity in tumors.

Concerning this clonotype itself: Antigen specificity is unknown. The final CDR3 position lacks the conserved phenylalanine or tryptophan, pointing to a likely read error.

This receptor was identified in a man aged 55 to 70 with non-small cell lung cancer. V usage is TRBV7-9 and J usage is TRBJ1-6; the match to TRBD1 covers 9 bases. The source material was distant non-tumor lung tissue. The CDR3 protein is CASRGTGRGSPLHI. The CDR3 DNA reads TGTGCAAGCAGGGGGACAGGGAGGGGTTCACCCCTCCACATT.